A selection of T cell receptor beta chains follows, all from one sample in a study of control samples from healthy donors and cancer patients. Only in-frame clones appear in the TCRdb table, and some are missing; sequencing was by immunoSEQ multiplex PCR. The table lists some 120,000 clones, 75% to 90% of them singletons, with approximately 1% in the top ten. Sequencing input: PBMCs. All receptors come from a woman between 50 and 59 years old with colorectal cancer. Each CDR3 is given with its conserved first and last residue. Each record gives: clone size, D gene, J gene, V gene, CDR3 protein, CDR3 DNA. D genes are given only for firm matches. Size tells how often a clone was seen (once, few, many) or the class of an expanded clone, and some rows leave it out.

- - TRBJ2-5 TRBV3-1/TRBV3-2 CASSQWSADGETQYF TGTGCCAGCAGCCAATGGTCCGCGGATGGGGAGACCCAGTACTTC
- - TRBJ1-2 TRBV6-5 CASSYLLGFYGYTF TGTGCCAGCAGTTACCTCCTCGGGTTCTATGGCTACACCTTC
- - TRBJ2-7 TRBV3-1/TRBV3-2 CASSQARFSYEQYF TGTGCCAGCAGCCAGGCCAGATTTTCCTACGAGCAGTACTTC
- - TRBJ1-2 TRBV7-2 CASSLARAAANYGYTF TGTGCCAGCAGCTTAGCGAGGGCAGCAGCTAACTATGGCTACACCTTC
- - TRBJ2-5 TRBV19 CASSTVDRQETQYF TGTGCCAGTAGTACCGTCGACAGACAAGAGACCCAGTACTTC
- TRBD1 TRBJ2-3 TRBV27 CASSLDRATDTQYF TGTGCCAGCAGTTTGGACAGGGCAACAGATACGCAGTATTTT
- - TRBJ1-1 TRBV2 CASSAGLGVEAFF TGTGCCAGCAGTGCCGGCCTCGGGGTGGAAGCTTTCTTT
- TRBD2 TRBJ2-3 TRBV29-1 CTAGGVMSTDTQYF TGCACCGCCGGGGGGGTGATGAGCACAGATACGCAGTATTTT
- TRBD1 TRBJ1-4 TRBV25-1 CASSVGTGRKLFF TGTGCCAGCAGTGTCGGGACAGGGCGGAAACTGTTTTTT
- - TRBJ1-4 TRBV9 CASSVYGDNEKLFF TGTGCCAGCAGCGTATACGGTGATAATGAAAAACTGTTTTTT
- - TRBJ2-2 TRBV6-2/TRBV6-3 CASSYRRTFAGELFF TGTGCCAGCAGTTACCGGAGGACATTCGCAGGGGAGCTGTTTTTT
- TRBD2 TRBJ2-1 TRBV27 CASSPLAGGVNEQFF TGTGCCAGCAGTCCCCTAGCGGGAGGGGTCAATGAGCAGTTCTTC
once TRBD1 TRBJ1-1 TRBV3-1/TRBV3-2 CASSHTGEKAFF TGTGCCAGCAGCCATACAGGGGAGAAAGCTTTCTTT
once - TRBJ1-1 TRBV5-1 CASSLVSGENTEAFF TGCGCCAGCAGCTTGGTATCGGGAGAGAACACTGAAGCTTTCTTT
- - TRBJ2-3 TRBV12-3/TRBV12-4 CASRAGDTQYF TGTGCCAGCAGGGCGGGAGATACGCAGTATTTT
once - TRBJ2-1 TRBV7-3 CASSLSGGEQFF TGTGCCAGCAGCTTAAGCGGCGGCGAGCAGTTCTTC
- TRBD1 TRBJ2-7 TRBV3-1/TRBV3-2 CASSHWDRQNYEQYF TGTGCCAGCAGCCATTGGGACAGACAGAACTACGAGCAGTACTTC
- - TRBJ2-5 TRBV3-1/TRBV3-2 CASSQGAGTVKTQYF TGTGCCAGCAGCCAAGGGGCGGGGACGGTAAAGACCCAGTACTTC
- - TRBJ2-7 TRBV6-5 CASSYGGQAYEQYF TGTGCCAGCAGTTACGGGGGTCAGGCCTACGAGCAGTACTTC
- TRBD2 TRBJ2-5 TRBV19 CASSIPNRGGQETQYF TGTGCCAGTAGTATTCCTAATCGCGGGGGACAAGAGACCCAGTACTTC
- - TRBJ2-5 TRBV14 CASSQAKETQYF TGTGCCAGCAGCCAAGCGAAGGAGACCCAGTACTTC
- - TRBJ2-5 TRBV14 CASSPQGIKTQYF TGTGCCAGCAGCCCCCAGGGAATTAAGACCCAGTACTTC
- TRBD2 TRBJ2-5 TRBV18 CASSPTSGTQETQYF TGTGCCAGCTCACCTACTAGCGGGACGCAAGAGACCCAGTACTTC
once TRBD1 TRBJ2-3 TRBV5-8 CASSLTYGTDTDTQYF TGTGCCAGCAGCTTGACGTACGGGACAGACACAGATACGCAGTATTTT
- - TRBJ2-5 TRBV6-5 CASSRRSQETQYF TGTGCCAGCAGCCGACGGAGCCAAGAGACCCAGTACTTC
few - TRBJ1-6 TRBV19 CASSMLGAPLHF TGTGCCAGTAGTATGTTAGGGGCACCCCTCCACTTT
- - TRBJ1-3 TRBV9 CASSVGEDGYSGNTIYF TGTGCCAGCAGCGTAGGGGAGGACGGGTACTCTGGAAACACCATATATTTT